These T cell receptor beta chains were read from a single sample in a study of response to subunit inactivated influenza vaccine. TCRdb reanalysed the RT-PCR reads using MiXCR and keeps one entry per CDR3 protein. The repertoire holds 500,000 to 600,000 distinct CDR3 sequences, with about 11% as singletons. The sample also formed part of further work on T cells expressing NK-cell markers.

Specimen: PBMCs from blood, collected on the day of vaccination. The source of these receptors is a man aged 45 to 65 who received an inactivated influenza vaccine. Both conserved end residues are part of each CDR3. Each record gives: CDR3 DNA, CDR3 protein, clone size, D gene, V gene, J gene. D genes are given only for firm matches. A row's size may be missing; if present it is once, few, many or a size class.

CDR3 DNA: TGTGCCAGCAGGCTTCTAGCGGGGAACACCGGGGAGCTGTTTTTT
CDR3 protein: CASRLLAGNTGELFF
clone size: few
D gene: TRBD2
V gene: TRBV28
J gene: TRBJ2-2

CDR3 DNA: TGTGCCAGCGTCGGAGAGACCCAGTACTTC
CDR3 protein: CASVGETQYF
clone size: few
D gene: .
V gene: TRBV2
J gene: TRBJ2-5

CDR3 DNA: TGTGCCAGCAGCCAAGGACCGGGACAGTATAATTCACCCCTCCACTTT
CDR3 protein: CASSQGPGQYNSPLHF
clone size: few
D gene: TRBD1
V gene: TRBV3-1
J gene: TRBJ1-6

CDR3 DNA: TGCGCCAGCAGCCCCCGAGCGTCGGTGAACACCGGGGAGCTGTTTTTT
CDR3 protein: CASSPRASVNTGELFF
clone size: .
D gene: .
V gene: TRBV5-1
J gene: TRBJ2-2

CDR3 DNA: TGCAGTGCTAGATTCAGGGTGGGGGAGACCCAGTACTTC
CDR3 protein: CSARFRVGETQYF
clone size: .
D gene: .
V gene: TRBV20-1
J gene: TRBJ2-5

CDR3 DNA: TGTGCCACCAGCAGAGATAGTGTAACAGGTACCTACGAGCAGTACTTC
CDR3 protein: CATSRDSVTGTYEQYF
clone size: many
D gene: .
V gene: TRBV15
J gene: TRBJ2-7

CDR3 DNA: TGCGCCAGCAGCCTAGGGGCAGGGAACTCCTACGAGCAGTACTTC
CDR3 protein: CASSLGAGNSYEQYF
clone size: few
D gene: .
V gene: TRBV4-1
J gene: TRBJ2-7

CDR3 DNA: TGTGCCAGCAGTGAGAGAGGGGATCGGGCCGGGGAGCTGTTTTTT
CDR3 protein: CASSERGDRAGELFF
clone size: few
D gene: .
V gene: TRBV2
J gene: TRBJ2-2

CDR3 DNA: TGTGCCAGCAGCTCATCGGACAGGGGAACTGAAGCTTTCTTT
CDR3 protein: CASSSSDRGTEAFF
clone size: .
D gene: TRBD1
V gene: TRBV7-2
J gene: TRBJ1-1

CDR3 DNA: TGTGCCAGCGGGGACAGTTGGTACACTGAAGCTTTCTTT
CDR3 protein: CASGDSWYTEAFF
clone size: few
D gene: TRBD1
V gene: TRBV2
J gene: TRBJ1-1

CDR3 DNA: TGCAGTGCTCCCTCCAGCGGGAGGGACAATGAGCAGTTCTTC
CDR3 protein: CSAPSSGRDNEQFF
clone size: .
D gene: TRBD2
V gene: TRBV20-1
J gene: TRBJ2-1

CDR3 DNA: TGTGCCAGCAGCTTAACCCGGGACAGCAATGAGCAGTTCTTC
CDR3 protein: CASSLTRDSNEQFF
clone size: few
D gene: TRBD1
V gene: TRBV7-8
J gene: TRBJ2-1

CDR3 DNA: TGCGCCAGCAGCGCCCTCCCAAACAGGGATACCGGGGAGCTGTTTTTT
CDR3 protein: CASSALPNRDTGELFF
clone size: .
D gene: .
V gene: TRBV5-1
J gene: TRBJ2-2

CDR3 DNA: TGCAGTGCTAGAGCGAGGACAGGGGGCCAGCCCCAGCATTTT
CDR3 protein: CSARARTGGQPQHF
clone size: few
D gene: TRBD1
V gene: TRBV20-1
J gene: TRBJ1-5

CDR3 DNA: TGTGCCATCAGATTCTTGGAGGACACCGGGGAGCTGTTTTTT
CDR3 protein: CAIRFLEDTGELFF
clone size: many
D gene: .
V gene: TRBV10-3
J gene: TRBJ2-2

CDR3 DNA: TGCGCCAGCAGCTTGACCGGACAGTGGAACACTGAAGCTTTCTTT
CDR3 protein: CASSLTGQWNTEAFF
clone size: .
D gene: .
V gene: TRBV5-1
J gene: TRBJ1-1

CDR3 DNA: TGTGCCAGCAGCCTGATCCCGGGGGGGAAGTACGAGCAGTACTTC
CDR3 protein: CASSLIPGGKYEQYF
clone size: .
D gene: TRBD2
V gene: TRBV3-1
J gene: TRBJ2-7

CDR3 DNA: TGTGCCAGCAGCACGCAGGGGACCCAAGAGACCCAGTACTTC
CDR3 protein: CASSTQGTQETQYF
clone size: .
D gene: .
V gene: TRBV7-9
J gene: TRBJ2-5

CDR3 DNA: TGTGCCACCAGCAGCCTCAGGTCCGGGGCCAACGTCCTGACTTTC
CDR3 protein: CATSSLRSGANVLTF
clone size: .
D gene: .
V gene: TRBV15
J gene: TRBJ2-6

CDR3 DNA: TGTGCCGGCAGTGCCCCGTTGAGGTATGGCTACACCTTC
CDR3 protein: CAGSAPLRYGYTF
clone size: .
D gene: .
V gene: TRBV12-3/TRBV12-4
J gene: TRBJ1-2

CDR3 DNA: TGTGCCAGCAGCCTAAGACTGTCGACCGCGCACACAGATACGCAGTATTTT
CDR3 protein: CASSLRLSTAHTDTQYF
clone size: few
D gene: .
V gene: TRBV7-2
J gene: TRBJ2-3

CDR3 DNA: TGTGCCATCACCGACGTGGGGGTGGCCCACAATGAGCAGTTCTTC
CDR3 protein: CAITDVGVAHNEQFF
clone size: .
D gene: .
V gene: TRBV10-3
J gene: TRBJ2-1

CDR3 DNA: TGTGCCAGCAGCTTAGCCCCGGGGATGAACACTGAAGCTTTCTTT
CDR3 protein: CASSLAPGMNTEAFF
clone size: .
D gene: .
V gene: TRBV7-2
J gene: TRBJ1-1

CDR3 DNA: TGCAGTGCTAGCCCAGGCGCAGCCAAAAACATTCAGTACTTC
CDR3 protein: CSASPGAAKNIQYF
clone size: many
D gene: .
V gene: TRBV20-1
J gene: TRBJ2-4

CDR3 DNA: TGCAGTGCCCACGGAGGGGGGTCGAGCCCTGAGCAGTTCTTC
CDR3 protein: CSAHGGGSSPEQFF
clone size: few
D gene: .
V gene: TRBV20-1
J gene: TRBJ2-1

CDR3 DNA: TGTGCCAGCAGCTTTCGTTTGATGGGGCCTAACACTGAAGCTTTCTTT
CDR3 protein: CASSFRLMGPNTEAFF
clone size: few
D gene: .
V gene: TRBV5-8
J gene: TRBJ1-1

CDR3 DNA: TGCGCCAGCAGCTTCCGGGACAGCTATACCGGGGAGCTGTTTTTT
CDR3 protein: CASSFRDSYTGELFF
clone size: few
D gene: TRBD1
V gene: TRBV5-1
J gene: TRBJ2-2

CDR3 DNA: TGTGCCAGCAGCTTAGCAGAAGTCTACAATGAGCAGTTCTTC
CDR3 protein: CASSLAEVYNEQFF
clone size: .
D gene: .
V gene: TRBV7-2
J gene: TRBJ2-1

CDR3 DNA: TGTGCCAGCAGCCAATCGGCGGGTAGACAGGGAGGTGAGCAGTTCTTC
CDR3 protein: CASSQSAGRQGGEQFF
clone size: few
D gene: .
V gene: TRBV16
J gene: TRBJ2-1

CDR3 DNA: TGCAGTGCTAGGGATCTACAGGGGGTCGGCAATCAGCCCCAGCATTTT
CDR3 protein: CSARDLQGVGNQPQHF
clone size: few
D gene: TRBD1
V gene: TRBV20-1
J gene: TRBJ1-5

CDR3 DNA: TGCGCCAGCCGAGCAAAGGAGGGGAAGAAAAGCGAGCAGTACTTC
CDR3 protein: CASRAKEGKKSEQYF
clone size: .
D gene: .
V gene: TRBV23-1
J gene: TRBJ2-7

CDR3 DNA: TGTGCCAGCTCCAGGGATCAGGGCACAGATACGCAGTATTTT
CDR3 protein: CASSRDQGTDTQYF
clone size: many
D gene: .
V gene: TRBV12-3/TRBV12-4
J gene: TRBJ2-3

CDR3 DNA: TGCAGCGTTTCGGGGGTAGGCTATGGCTACACCTTC
CDR3 protein: CSVSGVGYGYTF
clone size: few
D gene: .
V gene: TRBV29-1
J gene: TRBJ1-2

CDR3 DNA: TGTGCCAGCAGTCTCGCTTCGGGTATACCTGGCAATCAGCCCCAGCATTTT
CDR3 protein: CASSLASGIPGNQPQHF
clone size: .
D gene: .
V gene: TRBV6-2/TRBV6-3
J gene: TRBJ1-5

CDR3 DNA: TGTGCCAGCAGCTTAGGAGAGGTAGATACGCAGTATTTT
CDR3 protein: CASSLGEVDTQYF
clone size: .
D gene: .
V gene: TRBV7-2
J gene: TRBJ2-3

CDR3 DNA: TGTGCCAGCAGTGAAGCACCGGTGATAAGCGGCCGAACGTCCTACGAGCAGTACTTC
CDR3 protein: CASSEAPVISGRTSYEQYF
clone size: few
D gene: .
V gene: TRBV6-1
J gene: TRBJ2-7

CDR3 DNA: TGTGCCAGCAGCCTTCCGGGACTATCCTACGAGCAGTACTTC
CDR3 protein: CASSLPGLSYEQYF
clone size: many
D gene: TRBD2
V gene: TRBV6-2/TRBV6-3
J gene: TRBJ2-7

CDR3 DNA: TGTGCCAGCAGTTTATCCCCGCTGCGGGTAAACACTGAAGCTTTCTTT
CDR3 protein: CASSLSPLRVNTEAFF
clone size: .
D gene: .
V gene: TRBV27
J gene: TRBJ1-1

CDR3 DNA: TGCGCCAGCAGCCAAGCGGCCAGGGCTGGAAACACCATATATTTT
CDR3 protein: CASSQAARAGNTIYF
clone size: .
D gene: .
V gene: TRBV4-3
J gene: TRBJ1-3

CDR3 DNA: TGTGCCAGCAGTGATGAAAAGGGCCCAGAGACCCAGTACTTC
CDR3 protein: CASSDEKGPETQYF
clone size: .
D gene: .
V gene: TRBV2
J gene: TRBJ2-5

CDR3 DNA: TGTGCCATCAGGAACGGCCCCGGATCGACAGATACGCAGTATTTT
CDR3 protein: CAIRNGPGSTDTQYF
clone size: few
D gene: .
V gene: TRBV10-3
J gene: TRBJ2-3

CDR3 DNA: TGTGCCAGCAGCTTGGGTCCCCGCGGTGGAAACACCATATATTTT
CDR3 protein: CASSLGPRGGNTIYF
clone size: few
D gene: .
V gene: TRBV5-6
J gene: TRBJ1-3

CDR3 DNA: TGTGCCACCAGCAGAGCCATCTCCACAGGCTATGGCTACACCTTC
CDR3 protein: CATSRAISTGYGYTF
clone size: many
D gene: .
V gene: TRBV15
J gene: TRBJ1-2

CDR3 DNA: TGCAGTGCTAGTACTAGATCCGAGACCCAGTACTTC
CDR3 protein: CSASTRSETQYF
clone size: .
D gene: .
V gene: TRBV20-1
J gene: TRBJ2-5

CDR3 DNA: TGTGCCAGCAACCCAACAGGGTTCGGGGAGCTGTTTTTT
CDR3 protein: CASNPTGFGELFF
clone size: many
D gene: .
V gene: TRBV2
J gene: TRBJ2-2

CDR3 DNA: TGTGCCAGCAGCATTGGGGCGGATACGCAGTATTTT
CDR3 protein: CASSIGADTQYF
clone size: few
D gene: .
V gene: TRBV5-6
J gene: TRBJ2-3

CDR3 DNA: TGTGCCAGCAGTCCGGCCGGGCAGGGGGACAATGAGCAGTTCTTC
CDR3 protein: CASSPAGQGDNEQFF
clone size: few
D gene: TRBD1
V gene: TRBV7-9
J gene: TRBJ2-1

CDR3 DNA: TGTGCCAGCTGGGACAGGGGAAGTTACGATCAGTACTTC
CDR3 protein: CASWDRGSYDQYF
clone size: .
D gene: TRBD1
V gene: TRBV12-3/TRBV12-4
J gene: TRBJ2-7

CDR3 DNA: TGTGCCAGCAGCTATGGGGGCTCTAGCACAGATACGCAGTATTTT
CDR3 protein: CASSYGGSSTDTQYF
clone size: few
D gene: .
V gene: TRBV7-3
J gene: TRBJ2-3

CDR3 DNA: TGTGCCAGCAGCCCACGGACAGACTGGGAGCAGTACTTC
CDR3 protein: CASSPRTDWEQYF
clone size: few
D gene: .
V gene: TRBV28
J gene: TRBJ2-7

CDR3 DNA: TGCGCCAGCAGCTCAGGGGGTAATTCCTACGAGCAGTACTTC
CDR3 protein: CASSSGGNSYEQYF
clone size: .
D gene: TRBD1
V gene: TRBV5-1
J gene: TRBJ2-7

CDR3 DNA: TGCGCCAGCAGCCAAGGTGACAGGGGACACTACGAGCAGTACTTC
CDR3 protein: CASSQGDRGHYEQYF
clone size: few
D gene: TRBD1
V gene: TRBV4-1
J gene: TRBJ2-7

CDR3 DNA: TGTGCCAGCAGTGCTCCAGGGTGGCATTCACCCCTCCACTTT
CDR3 protein: CASSAPGWHSPLHF
clone size: many
D gene: .
V gene: TRBV6-1
J gene: TRBJ1-6

CDR3 DNA: TGTGCCTGGAGTGACAGGGCCCCCTACGAGCAGTACTTC
CDR3 protein: CAWSDRAPYEQYF
clone size: .
D gene: .
V gene: TRBV30
J gene: TRBJ2-7

CDR3 DNA: TGCAGCTCCATCCCAGGGAACACTGAAGCTTTCTTT
CDR3 protein: CSSIPGNTEAFF
clone size: .
D gene: .
V gene: TRBV29-1
J gene: TRBJ1-1

CDR3 DNA: TGTGCCATCAGTGAGACCCGAGGGGAGCAGTACTTC
CDR3 protein: CAISETRGEQYF
clone size: .
D gene: .
V gene: TRBV10-3
J gene: TRBJ2-7

CDR3 DNA: TGTGCCAGCAGTCAAACCAGGGGAATTCCAGAGACCCAGTACTTC
CDR3 protein: CASSQTRGIPETQYF
clone size: .
D gene: .
V gene: TRBV7-2
J gene: TRBJ2-5